This T cell receptor (beta chain) was recovered during a study of human T cells and chemical hapten exposure. In the study overall: Patients received weekly diphenylcyclopropenone doses to the scalp throughout the approximately 26-week study. It was small differences in pooled library volume that mainly caused per-sample TCR yields to vary. Study-wide points: Controls formed significantly fewer large CDR3 similarity clusters than expanded TCRs did.

The CDR3 is 13 amino acids. V was clipped by 5 bases and J by 5 bases, with 10 bases between them. Looked up from germline, CDR1 is MNHNS and CDR2 is SASEGT. With respect to this clonotype: Its antigen remains unidentified.

TCRdb re-called the RACE reads with MiXCR, one entry per CDR3 protein. The sample carries under 450,000 distinct CDR3 sequences, nearly 6.5% recorded once. This sample's time point: patch test 2, 6 weeks after DPC sensitization. Treatment defined: therapeutic diphenylcyclopropenone sensitization with weekly scalp DPC. The sequence was collected from a woman aged 18-29 years with alopecia areata. Some clones in this sample may be carry-over from other donors' samples. V usage is TRBV6-1 and J usage is TRBJ1-5; D gene ambiguous. The sequencing here drew on whole blood, taken in connection with sensitization to the hapten diphenylcyclopropenone (DPC). The CDR3 DNA sequence: TGTGCCAGCAGTCGTACGAGAGATCAGCCCCAGCATTTT. Protein sequence: CASSRTRDQPQHF.